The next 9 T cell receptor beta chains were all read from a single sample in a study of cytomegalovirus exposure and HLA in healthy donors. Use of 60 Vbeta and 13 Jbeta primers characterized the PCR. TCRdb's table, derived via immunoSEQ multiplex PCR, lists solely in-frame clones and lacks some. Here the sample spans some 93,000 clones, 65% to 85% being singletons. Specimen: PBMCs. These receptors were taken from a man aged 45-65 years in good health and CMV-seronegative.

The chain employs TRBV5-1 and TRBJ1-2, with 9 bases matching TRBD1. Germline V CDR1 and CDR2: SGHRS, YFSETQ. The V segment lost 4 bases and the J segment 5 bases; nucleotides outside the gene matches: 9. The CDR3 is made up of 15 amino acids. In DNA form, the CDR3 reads TGCGCCAGCAGCCCTAGGACAGGGGCGGGGTATGGCTACACCTTC. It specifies CASSPRTGAGYGYTF. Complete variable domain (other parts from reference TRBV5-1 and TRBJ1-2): KAGVTQTPRYLIKTRGQQVTLSCSPISGHRSVSWYQQTPGQGLQFLFEYFSETQRNKGNFPGRFSGRQFSNSRSEMNVSTLELGDSALYLCASSPRTGAGYGYTFGSGTRLTVV.

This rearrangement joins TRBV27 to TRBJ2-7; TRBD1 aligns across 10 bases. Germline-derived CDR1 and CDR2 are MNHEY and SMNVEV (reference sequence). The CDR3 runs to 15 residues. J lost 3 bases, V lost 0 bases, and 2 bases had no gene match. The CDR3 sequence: CASSLSGQGDYEQYF. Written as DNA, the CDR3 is TGTGCCAGCAGTTTATCCGGACAGGGGGACTACGAGCAGTACTTC.

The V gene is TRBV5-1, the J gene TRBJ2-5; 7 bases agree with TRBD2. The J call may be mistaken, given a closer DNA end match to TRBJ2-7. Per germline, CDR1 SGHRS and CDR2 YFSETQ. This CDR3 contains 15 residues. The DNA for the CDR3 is TGCGCCAGCAGCTTGGCCGGCGGGGAGGGGTACGAGCAGTACTTC. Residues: CASSLAGGEGYEQYF.

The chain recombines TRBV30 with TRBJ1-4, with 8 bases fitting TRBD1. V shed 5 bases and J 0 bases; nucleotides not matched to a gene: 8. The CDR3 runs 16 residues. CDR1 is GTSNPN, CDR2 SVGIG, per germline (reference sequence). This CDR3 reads CAWAQGAFTTNEKLFF. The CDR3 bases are TGTGCCTGGGCGCAGGGGGCATTCACAACTAATGAAAAACTGTTTTTT.

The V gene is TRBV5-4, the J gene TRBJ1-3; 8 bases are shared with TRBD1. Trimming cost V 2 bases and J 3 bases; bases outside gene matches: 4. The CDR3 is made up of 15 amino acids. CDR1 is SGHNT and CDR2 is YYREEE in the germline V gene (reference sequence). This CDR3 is CASSFRGLSGNTIYF. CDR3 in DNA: TGTGCCAGCAGCTTCAGGGGGCTGAGTGGAAACACCATATATTTT.

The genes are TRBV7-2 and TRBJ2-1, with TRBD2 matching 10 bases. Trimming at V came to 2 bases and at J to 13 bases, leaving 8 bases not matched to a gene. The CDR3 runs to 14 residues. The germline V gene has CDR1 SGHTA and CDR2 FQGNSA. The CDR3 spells CASSLSRLAGNQFF. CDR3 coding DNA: TGTGCCAGCAGCTTAAGCAGACTAGCGGGCAACCAGTTCTTC.

CDR3 loop: CASSILLNPTELFF. DNA for the CDR3: TGTGCCAGTAGTATATTATTGAACCCTACGGAGCTGTTTTTT. The chain employs TRBV19 and TRBJ2-2; no clear D gene. Germline loops: CDR1 LNHDA, CDR2 SQIVND (reference sequence). The CDR3 sequence is 14 residues long. Deletions cut 2 bases from V and 10 bases from J, with 14 bases between. Supplemented by reference TRBV19 and TRBJ2-2, the full variable domain reads DGGITQSPKYLFRKEGQNVTLSCEQNLNHDAMYWYRQDPGQGLRLIYYSQIVNDFQKGDIAEGYSVSREKKESFPLTVTSAQKNPTAFYLCASSILLNPTELFFGEGSRLTVL.

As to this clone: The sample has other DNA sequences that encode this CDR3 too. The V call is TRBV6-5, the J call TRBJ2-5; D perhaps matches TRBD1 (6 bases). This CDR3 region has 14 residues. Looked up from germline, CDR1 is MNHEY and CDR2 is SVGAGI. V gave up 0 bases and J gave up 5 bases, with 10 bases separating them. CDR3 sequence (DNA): TGTGCCAGCAGTTACTCGACAGGAGGCGAGACCCAGTACTTC. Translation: CASSYSTGGETQYF.

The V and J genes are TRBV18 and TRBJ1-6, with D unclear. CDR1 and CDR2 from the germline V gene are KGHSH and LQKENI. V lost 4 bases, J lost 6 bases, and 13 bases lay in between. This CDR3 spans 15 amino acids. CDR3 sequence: CASSQGVPSNSPLHF. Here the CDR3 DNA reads TGTGCCAGCTCACAAGGAGTCCCCAGTAATTCACCCCTCCACTTT.